These 13 T cell receptor beta chains share one sample of origin, sequenced in a study of shared clonotypes between healthy human individuals. Naive CD8 cells lacked CD45RO and underwent positive selection for CCR7, leaving out terminally differentiated effector memory CD45RA+ cells. Only in-frame clones appear in the TCRdb table, and some are missing; sequencing was by immunoSEQ multiplex PCR. The table records some 580,000 clones, roughly 98% of them present only once. Sequencing input: naive CD8+ T cells sorted from blood. The receptors stem from a man under 40 in good health.

V is TRBV4-1 and J is TRBJ2-7; no definite D call. CDR3 length: 16 residues. The V gene's germline CDR1 is MGHRA and CDR2 YSYEKL. Trimming removed 2 bases from V and 5 bases from J, with 19 bases in between. Written as DNA, the CDR3 is TGCGCCAGCAGCCAATGGAATCTTAGGTGGGGTCACGAGCAGTACTTC. Protein product: CASSQWNLRWGHEQYF.

The V and J genes are TRBV7-9 and TRBJ2-5; unclear D gene. V was shortened by 6 bases and J by 0 bases, with 11 bases between the two germline ends. The CDR3 sequence is 14 residues long. CDR1 and CDR2 (germline): SEHNR, FQNEAQ (reference sequence). CDR3 in amino acids: CASSPVNHQETQYF. The CDR3, as DNA: TGTGCCAGCAGTCCAGTCAACCACCAAGAGACCCAGTACTTC.

The genes are TRBV10-2 and TRBJ2-7; D remains unclear. Germline V gene sequence: CDR1 WSHSY, CDR2 SAAADI. There are 14 residues in the CDR3. Trimming left V 2 bases short and J 3 bases short, with 11 bases between. The CDR3 DNA reads TGCGCCAGCAGTGAGCAGAGGTTCAACTACGAGCAGTACTTC. This gives the protein CASSEQRFNYEQYF.

The J gene is TRBJ2-5, the V gene TRBV28; perhaps TRBD1 as D (6 bases). CDR3 size: 14 residues. Trimming stripped 1 base from V and 4 bases from J, with 10 bases between. Germline V lookup: CDR1 MDHEN, CDR2 SYDVKM. CDR3 amino acids: CASSLLQGRETQYF. CDR3 bases: TGTGCCAGCAGTTTATTGCAGGGGCGAGAGACCCAGTACTTC.

V and J are TRBV10-3 and TRBJ2-2; D is undetermined. Per the germline V gene, CDR1 is ENHRY and CDR2 is SYGVKD. This CDR3 has 13 amino acids. V shed 3 bases and J shed 4 bases, with 6 bases lying between them. CDR3 protein: CAISDRFTGELFF. The CDR3 nucleotides read TGTGCCATCAGTGACAGATTCACCGGGGAGCTGTTTTTT.

The chain links TRBV27 to TRBJ2-1; 9 nucleotides agree with TRBD2. J lost 8 bases, V lost 10 bases, and 6 bases had no gene match. CDR1 and CDR2 from the germline V gene are MNHEY and SMNVEV (reference sequence). The CDR3 length is 12 residues. The CDR3 sequence is CATLSGSDEQFF. Here the CDR3 DNA reads TGTGCCACCCTTAGCGGGAGCGATGAGCAGTTCTTC.

This sequence joins TRBV7-8 and TRBJ2-1; the D call may be TRBD1 or TRBD2 (5 bases each). The germline V gene has CDR1 SGHVS and CDR2 FQNEAQ. The CDR3 contains 14 residues. Trimming removed 6 bases from V and 5 bases from J, with 14 bases in between. The CDR3 is CASRGTAFDNEQFF. The CDR3 bases are TGTGCCAGCAGGGGGACGGCTTTTGACAATGAGCAGTTCTTC. The full variable domain, completed using reference TRBV7-8 and TRBJ2-1, is GAGVSQSPRYKVAKRGQDVALRCDPISGHVSLFWYQQALGQGPEFLTYFQNEAQLDKSGLPSDRFFAERPEGSVSTLKIQRTQQEDSAVYLCASRGTAFDNEQFFGPGTRLTVL.

V gene TRBV18 combines with J gene TRBJ1-5; 7 nucleotides line up with TRBD1. CDR1 KGHSH and CDR2 LQKENI come from the germline V gene. The CDR3 runs 17 residues. Losses at the gene ends were 3 bases for V and 4 bases for J; bases not matched to a gene: 12. The CDR3 sequence: CASSPSFGTETNQPQHF. CDR3 bases: TGTGCCAGCTCACCCTCGTTCGGGACAGAAACAAATCAGCCCCAGCATTTT. The full variable domain, its missing parts supplied by reference TRBV18 and TRBJ1-5, is NAGVMQNPRHLVRRRGQEARLRCSPMKGHSHVYWYRQLPEEGLKFMVYLQKENIIDESGMPKERFSAEFPKEGPSILRIQQVVRGDSAAYFCASSPSFGTETNQPQHFGDGTRLSIL.

The chain couples TRBV11-2 to TRBJ2-3; D may match TRBD1 or TRBD2 (7 bases each). The V gene's germline CDR1 is SGHAT and CDR2 FQNNGV. Trimming left V 1 base short and J 10 bases short, with 21 bases between. This CDR3 has 16 residues. The CDR3 bases are TGTGCCAGCAGCTTAGCAGGGACAGTAGGGGGGGATGCGCAGTATTTT. Translation gives CASSLAGTVGGDAQYF.

This chain connects TRBV11-2 to TRBJ2-7; 7 positions agree with TRBD1. The CDR3 spans 14 residues. J gave up 0 bases and V 5 bases, and 4 bases lay outside the gene matches. Germline V gives CDR1 SGHAT, CDR2 FQNNGV. For the CDR3, the DNA is TGTGCCAGCAGCAGGACAGGAAACTCCTACGAGCAGTACTTC. Translated: CASSRTGNSYEQYF.

The V gene is TRBV5-4, the J gene TRBJ2-7, with TRBD1 matching 9 bases. Trimming cost V 6 bases and J 3 bases; bases outside gene matches: 19. Germline V gene lookup returns CDR1 SGHNT and CDR2 YYREEE (reference sequence). The CDR3 covers 18 residues. The CDR3 DNA reads TGTGCCAGCAACTCACCGGGACAGGGCCGAATGAAAGTCTACGAGCAGTACTTC. Translation: CASNSPGQGRMKVYEQYF.

V gene TRBV28 combines with J gene TRBJ2-1; the match to TRBD1 covers 9 bases. The junction had 14 bases not matched to a gene; V was cut back by 5 bases and J by 6 bases. The CDR3 totals 17 residues. The germline CDR1 and CDR2 sequences are MDHEN and SYDVKM. CDR3 sequence reads: CASSAFVGDRVLNEQFF. The CDR3 coding sequence is TGTGCCAGCAGTGCTTTCGTCGGGGACAGGGTACTCAATGAGCAGTTCTTC.

This clone was recorded a few times. The chain carries TRBV27 and TRBJ2-2; 9 bases align to TRBD1. V shed 6 bases, J shed 5 bases, and the junction held 7 bases outside the gene matches. CDR1 is MNHEY and CDR2 is SMNVEV in the germline V gene (reference sequence). This CDR3 contains 15 residues. CDR3 in DNA: TGTGCCAGCAGCACAGGGGGCGTAGGGACCGGGGAGCTGTTTTTT. Its translation: CASSTGGVGTGELFF.